The present entry profiles one T cell receptor beta chain with its context. Its antigen target is currently unknown. Base qualities are not provided; no much larger clone lies one nucleotide away. The sample holds other DNA sequences that translate to the same CDR3. Trimming removed 0 bases from V and 1 base from J, leaving 10 bases between the germline ends. CDR1 and CDR2 are drawn from the germline V gene: SGDLS, YYNGEE. The CDR3 covers 15 residues, taking in both the cysteine and the phenylalanine. Solely the CDR3 DNA is kept, with 45 bases framed from the first base. The immunoSEQ Assay, a bias-controlled multiplex PCR, was used to amplify TCRbeta CDR3 regions from genomic DNA. The source study handled its data this way. The number of nucleated cells in each sample was estimated from the amplification of reference gene primers within the assay. To quantify the absolute abundance of each unique TCRbeta CDR3 rearrangement, sequence reads were collapsed and filtered. For each sample, productive Simpson clonality was calculated by taking the square root of Simpson's diversity index across productive rearrangements. The table comes from immuneACCESS by way of TCRdb, which keeps in-frame sequences with V and J called. Part of the clones is missing from these tables; in studies checked, under half for an unresolved V gene and the rest for unknown reasons. V and J calls and clone size are those listed in that table; D and trimming were worked out from the DNA. The sample contains roughly 250,000 clones, roughly 90% of them found a single time. The top ten hold about 4.1% of the sample.

These data belong to a study of blood T cell repertoires in COVID-19 (dated by TCRdb to 2020 to 2022). The study in broad terms: The collaborator samples originated in the United States, Italy and Spain and spanned the acute and convalescent phases of COVID-19. The material from the prospective study consisted of cDNA or gDNA derived from T cells, B-cell-depleted T cells, or PBMCs. Subjects who had been exposed to COVID-19, were actively infected with it, or had recovered from it provided the deeply sampled blood TCRbeta repertoires that made up the dataset. The repertoires were released in a freely available public database meant as a resource for research on the immune response to SARS-CoV-2. The samples were drawn from the first 160 participants of the ongoing ImmuneRACE study and from 950 to 1,500 subjects provided by 6 global collaborators. A de-identified subject ID, COVID-19 status, age in years and sex were almost always included in the sample metadata. Where available, HLA class I and class II types were obtained from metadata supplied by the sample provider rather than from assay-based typing.

Samples from volunteer blood donors who had recovered from COVID-19 were contributed by a second Seattle source. The collaborating institutions used their own protocols to collect whole blood in K2EDTA tubes. For TCRbeta analysis, collaborators shipped samples as frozen whole blood, isolated PBMCs, or DNA extracted from either of those sample types. Beyond this particular receptor, the publication reports: The amount of clinical and demographic metadata varied by source and participant and was provided uncurated.

The rearrangement joined TRBV9 to TRBJ1-1; no D gene is confidently identified. Sequencing used peripheral blood. This sequence was found in a man in his 60s who had recovered from COVID-19. The nucleotide sequence is TGTGCCAGCAGCGTAGTGTGGGCAGGGAACACTGAAGCTTTCTTT. The encoded protein is CASSVVWAGNTEAFF.